The rows below give T cell receptor beta chains drawn from one sample of a study of CD8 T cells in Susac syndrome. TCRdb ran MiXCR on the immunoSEQ multiplex PCR reads and lists one entry per CDR3 protein. The profile shows about 140,000 distinct CDR3 sequences, around 96% of them singletons. Sequences were obtained from CD4+ T cells from PBMCs. These receptors were taken from a human donor with multiple sclerosis. Both conserved end residues are part of each CDR3. D genes are given only for firm matches. Clone sizes are given selectively: once, few, many, or a class where the clone is expanded.

V	size	D	J	DNA	CDR3
TRBV5-4	.	TRBD1	TRBJ2-7	TGTGCCAGCAGCACGGACAGGGGACTATACGAGCAGTACTTC	CASSTDRGLYEQYF
TRBV9	.	TRBD1	TRBJ2-7	TGTGCCAGCAGCGACGGGACAGGGGTTGACGAGCAGTACTTC	CASSDGTGVDEQYF
TRBV4-2	.	.	TRBJ2-2	TGTGCCAGCAGCCAAGAAATAAGGAGTTCCACCGGGGAGCTGTTTTTT	CASSQEIRSSTGELFF
TRBV3-1	.	.	TRBJ1-4	TGTGCCAGCAGCCAAGTGACACAGAAGCTTGCAACTAATGAAAAACTGTTTTTT	CASSQVTQKLATNEKLFF
TRBV9	once	.	TRBJ2-2	TGTGCCAGCAGCGTCCTGGGGGCCCAGTACACCGGGGAGCTGTTTTTT	CASSVLGAQYTGELFF
TRBV20-1	.	.	TRBJ2-3	TGCAGTGCTAGAGTTGTAAACACAGATACGCAGTATTTT	CSARVVNTDTQYF
TRBV7-8	.	TRBD1	TRBJ1-1	TGTGCCAGTATCGACAGGGAAGCCGTTTCGATGAACACTGAAGCTTTCTTT	CASIDREAVSMNTEAFF
TRBV9	.	TRBD1	TRBJ1-2	TGTGCCAGCAGCGTAGGGGGGACAGGGAGTTATGGCTACACCTTC	CASSVGGTGSYGYTF
TRBV29-1	.	.	TRBJ2-1	TGCAGCGTTGTCAAAGGGGGAAGCTCCTACAATGAGCAGTTCTTC	CSVVKGGSSYNEQFF
TRBV4-1	.	TRBD2	TRBJ2-7	TGCGCCAGCAGCCACCCTTCTAGCGGGAGTTCCTACGAGCAGTACTTC	CASSHPSSGSSYEQYF
TRBV29-1	.	.	TRBJ2-1	TGCAGCGCTAAACAGGGTCCCAATGAGCAGTTCTTC	CSAKQGPNEQFF
TRBV5-6	.	TRBD1	TRBJ2-7	TGTGCCAGCAGCCCTACGGGACAGACCACCTACGAGCAGTACTTC	CASSPTGQTTYEQYF
TRBV20-1	.	TRBD1	TRBJ2-7	TGCAGTGCCCAGATAGGGGGCCCGACCTCTCACAGGGGGGAGCAGTACTTC	CSAQIGGPTSHRGEQYF
TRBV20-1	.	.	TRBJ2-7	TGCAGTGCCAAAAAGACAGGCCCAGGCGAGCAGTACTTC	CSAKKTGPGEQYF
TRBV12-3/TRBV12-4	few	.	TRBJ1-4	TGTGCCAGCAGTTTGACGGAAAAACTGTTTTTT	CASSLTEKLFF
TRBV30	.	TRBD1	TRBJ1-5	TGTGCCTGGAGCCTAGGACAGGCCCCTAGCAATCAGCCCCAGCATTTT	CAWSLGQAPSNQPQHF
TRBV29-1	.	.	TRBJ1-1	TGCAGCGTTGCCGGAGGGTACACTGAAGCTTTCTTT	CSVAGGYTEAFF
TRBV3-1	.	.	TRBJ1-2	TGTGCCAGCAGCCAAGATCTGGGACCTATCAACTATGGCTACACCTTC	CASSQDLGPINYGYTF
TRBV12-3/TRBV12-4	.	.	TRBJ1-5	TGTGCCAGCCGAGGCAGGGGACATCAGCCCCAGCATTTT	CASRGRGHQPQHF
TRBV29-1	.	TRBD1	TRBJ2-3	TGCAGCGTTGCGGGGACAGGGGTCGCAGATACGCAGTATTTT	CSVAGTGVADTQYF
TRBV20-1	.	.	TRBJ2-5	TGCAGTGCTAGAGGACGGACTGGAAGGGGTGGAGAGACCCAGTACTTC	CSARGRTGRGGETQYF
TRBV28	.	.	TRBJ2-7	TGTGCCAGCACTATTACAGGGACCTACGAGCAGTACTTC	CASTITGTYEQYF
TRBV19	.	TRBD1	TRBJ2-1	TGTGCCAGTAGGTCCCGGGGACAGGGCTACAATGAGCAGTTCTTC	CASRSRGQGYNEQFF
TRBV14	.	.	TRBJ2-1	TGTGCCAGCAGGGCAGTCTCCCAGGTCGGGCAGTTCTTC	CASRAVSQVGQFF
TRBV30	.	.	TRBJ2-1	TGTGCCTGGAGTGTAGGAGGGACCTACAATGAGCAGTTCTTC	CAWSVGGTYNEQFF
TRBV4-3	.	.	TRBJ1-1	TGCGCCAGCAGTCATTGGGGGGATAAGCGGAACACTGAAGCTTTCTTT	CASSHWGDKRNTEAFF
TRBV20-1	.	.	TRBJ2-3	TGCAGTGCCTCAATGGGAGGCGCTACAGATACGCAGTATTTT	CSASMGGATDTQYF
TRBV9	.	TRBD1	TRBJ1-1	TGTGCCAGCAGCCTAGGGGGACAGGGGTTTGAAGCTTTCTTT	CASSLGGQGFEAFF
TRBV7-2	.	TRBD1	TRBJ1-2	TGTGCCAGCAGCTATCGACAGGGTGGAGGCGGCTACACCTTC	CASSYRQGGGGYTF
TRBV28	.	.	TRBJ2-5	TGTGCCAGCAGCCAAGCTGGGGTGGGAGAGACCCAGTACTTC	CASSQAGVGETQYF
TRBV5-1	.	.	TRBJ1-2	TGCGCCAGCAGGCTCGGGGCAGCCAACGGCTACACCTTC	CASRLGAANGYTF
TRBV20-1	once	TRBD1	TRBJ2-7	TGCAGTGCAGGGAGACAGGGAGACCACGAGCAGTACTTC	CSAGRQGDHEQYF
TRBV28	.	TRBD2	TRBJ2-1	TGTGCCAGCAGTCCTTTAGCGGGAGGGTCAGGTTCCTACAATGAGCAGTTCTTC	CASSPLAGGSGSYNEQFF
TRBV10-3	few	.	TRBJ1-1	TGTGCCATCAGTGAGTCCTGGACAGTGAACACTGAAGCTTTCTTT	CAISESWTVNTEAFF
TRBV12-3/TRBV12-4	.	.	TRBJ2-1	TGTGCCAGCAGTTTGGATGGAGGGAAAGATGAGCAGTTCTTC	CASSLDGGKDEQFF
TRBV11-3	.	TRBD1	TRBJ1-2	TGTGCCAGCAGCGCGCCCGGGACAGGGACGGCCTTC	CASSAPGTGTAF
TRBV9	.	.	TRBJ2-5	TGTGCCAGCAGCGTAGCTGGTTTCGGTTTGGGGACAAAAGAGACCCAGTACTTC	CASSVAGFGLGTKETQYF
TRBV20-1	.	.	TRBJ2-4	TGCAGTGCTAGCCCAGATGCCAAAAACATTCAGTACTTC	CSASPDAKNIQYF
TRBV9	.	TRBD1	TRBJ1-6	TGTGCCAGCAGCGTACGACAGGGTATCGACTCACCCCTCCACTTT	CASSVRQGIDSPLHF
TRBV20-1	.	.	TRBJ1-2	TGCAGTGCTAGTCGGAATACCCGCCGGGGGAAAGGAGGCTACACCTTC	CSASRNTRRGKGGYTF
TRBV14	once	.	TRBJ2-7	TGTGCCAGCAGCCAAGTCATAAGTGGTGAGCAGTACTTC	CASSQVISGEQYF
TRBV20-1	.	.	TRBJ2-7	TGCAGTGCTGACCTCCGAGTCCTCACCAGCGAGCAGTACTTC	CSADLRVLTSEQYF
TRBV20-1	.	TRBD2	TRBJ2-3	TGCAGTGCTAGAGATTCGGAACTAGCGGGACTTGGAGATACGCAGTATTTT	CSARDSELAGLGDTQYF
TRBV12-3/TRBV12-4	.	.	TRBJ1-1	TGTGCCAGCACGGACAGTTCTGCGGGGAACACTGAAGCTTTCTTT	CASTDSSAGNTEAFF
TRBV30	.	.	TRBJ2-2	TGTGCCTGGATAAGCGGCGGGGAGCTGTTTTTT	CAWISGGELFF
TRBV4-2	.	TRBD2	TRBJ2-1	TGTGCCAGCAGCCAAGAGGGGGGGTCCTACAATGAGCAGTTCTTC	CASSQEGGSYNEQFF
TRBV28	.	TRBD2	TRBJ2-1	TGTGCCAGCATGACTAGCGGGAGTCGGAATGAGCAGTTCTTC	CASMTSGSRNEQFF
TRBV5-1	.	.	TRBJ2-7	TGCGCCAGCAGCAGACGACAGGAAGGGGACGAGCAGTACTTC	CASSRRQEGDEQYF
TRBV11-2	.	.	TRBJ2-7	TGTGCCAGCAGCTTTTTGGTTACAGTAGCCCACGAGCAGTACTTC	CASSFLVTVAHEQYF
TRBV2	once	.	TRBJ1-4	TGTGCCAGCAGGCGAGGGGACCGATCCTCCGGAAAACTGTTTTTT	CASRRGDRSSGKLFF
TRBV19	.	.	TRBJ2-7	TGTGCCAGTAGTATAGATCCTGCGGTTAGCTCCTACGAGCAGTACTTC	CASSIDPAVSSYEQYF
TRBV19	.	TRBD2	TRBJ2-7	TGTGCCAGTAGCGACCGGTGGTCCGGGGGGACTAGCGGGAGGTATGACTACGAGCAGTACTTC	CASSDRWSGGTSGRYDYEQYF
TRBV20-1	once	TRBD1	TRBJ1-4	TGCAGTGCCCAGGGGGCGGCTAATGAAAAACTGTTTTTT	CSAQGAANEKLFF